This T cell receptor beta chain was sequenced during a study of blood T cell repertoires in COVID-19. CDR1 is SGDLS and CDR2 is YYNGEE in the germline V gene. The CDR3 loop spans 14 amino acids. The V gene end was trimmed by 0 bases and the J gene end by 9 bases; junction bases not matched to a gene: 3. Generated by immunoSEQ multiplex PCR, the TCRdb table keeps only in-frame clones and is missing some. The table has 400,000 to 550,000 clones, around 89% seen once; the top ten hold around 4.5%. The sequence came from a woman in her 30s with acute or convalescent COVID-19. The genes are TRBV9 and TRBJ1-6, with 7 bases aligning to TRBD1. The sequenced sample was peripheral blood. CDR3 sequence: CASSVGGGGSPLHF. CDR3 DNA sequence: TGTGCCAGCAGCGTAGGAGGGGGCGGTTCACCCCTCCACTTT.